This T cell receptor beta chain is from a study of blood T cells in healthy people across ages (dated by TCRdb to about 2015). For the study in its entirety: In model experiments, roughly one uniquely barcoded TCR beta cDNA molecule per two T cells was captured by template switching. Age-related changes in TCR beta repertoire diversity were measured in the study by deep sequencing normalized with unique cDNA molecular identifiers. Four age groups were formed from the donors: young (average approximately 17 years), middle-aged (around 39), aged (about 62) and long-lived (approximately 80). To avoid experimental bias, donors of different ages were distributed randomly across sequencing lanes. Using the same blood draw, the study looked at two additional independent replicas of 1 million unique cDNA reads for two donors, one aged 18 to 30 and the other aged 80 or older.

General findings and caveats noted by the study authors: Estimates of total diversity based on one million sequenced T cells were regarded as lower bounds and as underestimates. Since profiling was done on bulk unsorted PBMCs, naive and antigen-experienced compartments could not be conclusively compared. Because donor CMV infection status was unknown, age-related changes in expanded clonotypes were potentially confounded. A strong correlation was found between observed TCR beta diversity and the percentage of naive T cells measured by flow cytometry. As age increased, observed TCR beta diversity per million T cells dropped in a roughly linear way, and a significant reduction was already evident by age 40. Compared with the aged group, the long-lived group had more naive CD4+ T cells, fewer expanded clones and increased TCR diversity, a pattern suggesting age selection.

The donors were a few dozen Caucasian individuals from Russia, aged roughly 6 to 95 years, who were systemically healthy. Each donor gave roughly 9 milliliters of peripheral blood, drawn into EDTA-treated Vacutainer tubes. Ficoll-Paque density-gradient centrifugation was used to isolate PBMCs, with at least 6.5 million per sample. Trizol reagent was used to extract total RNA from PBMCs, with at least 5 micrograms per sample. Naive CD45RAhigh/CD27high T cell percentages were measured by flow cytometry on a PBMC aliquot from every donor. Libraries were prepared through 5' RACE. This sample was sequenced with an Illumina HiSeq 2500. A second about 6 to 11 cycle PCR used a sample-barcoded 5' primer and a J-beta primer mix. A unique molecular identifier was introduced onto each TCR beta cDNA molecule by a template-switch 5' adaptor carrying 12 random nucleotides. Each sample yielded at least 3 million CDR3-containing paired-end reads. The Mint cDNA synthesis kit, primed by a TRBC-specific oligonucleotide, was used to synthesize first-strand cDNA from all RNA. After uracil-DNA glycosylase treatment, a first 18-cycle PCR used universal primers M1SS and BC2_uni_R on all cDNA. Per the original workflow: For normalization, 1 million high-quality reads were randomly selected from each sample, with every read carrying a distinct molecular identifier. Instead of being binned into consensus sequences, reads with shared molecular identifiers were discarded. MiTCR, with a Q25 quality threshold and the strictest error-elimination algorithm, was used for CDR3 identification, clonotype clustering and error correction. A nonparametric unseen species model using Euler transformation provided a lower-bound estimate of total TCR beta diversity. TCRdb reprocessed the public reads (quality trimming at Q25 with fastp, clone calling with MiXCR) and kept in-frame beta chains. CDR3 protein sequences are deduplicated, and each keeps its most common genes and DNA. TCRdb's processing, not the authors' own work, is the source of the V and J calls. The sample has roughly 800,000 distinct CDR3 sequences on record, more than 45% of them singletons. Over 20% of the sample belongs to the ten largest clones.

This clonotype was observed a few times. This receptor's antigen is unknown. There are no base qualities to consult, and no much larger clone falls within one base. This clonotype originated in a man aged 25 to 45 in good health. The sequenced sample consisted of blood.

The DNA reads TGTGCCAGCAGTACCAAAACGGACAGCAATCAGCCCCAGCATTTT. Its protein reads: CASSTKTDSNQPQHF. The chain is made from TRBV12-3 or TRBV12-4 and TRBJ1-5; the D gene identity is not certain. The CDR3 spans 15 residues, from the cysteine through the phenylalanine. CDR3 DNA only is kept here, 45 bases in frame from base 1. Cut back by 5 bases and 1 base, the V and J ends lie 12 bases apart.